The present TCR beta chain was sequenced within a study of Tregs in tolerant kidney transplant recipients. Study-level findings and limits: Tolerant patients' donor-specific Tregs expanded beyond overall Tregs, suggesting antigen-driven growth. Tregs expanded with activated donor B cells seemed most donor-specific. Nucleotide sequences could not be compared across some patients' samples due to primer changes.

The V gene's germline CDR1 is LNHNV and CDR2 YYDKDF (reference sequence). Trimming pared 0 bases from V and 4 bases from J, leaving 12 bases between. The CDR3 length is 16 residues. TCRdb's copy holds only in-frame clones and misses some; the assay was immunoSEQ multiplex PCR. Of around 70,000 clones in the sample, roughly 90% were seen once. This clone is a singleton in its sample. Its antigen is unknown. Unstimulated regulatory T cells (CD4+CD25+CD127-), CD4+CD25- non-regulatory cells, CD4 and CD8 cells were FACS-sorted from thawed PBMCs. The rearrangement uses TRBV15 and TRBJ1-4; weak D call: TRBD1 (5 bases). The origin of this receptor is a human donor who received a combined kidney and bone marrow transplant. The sample in question was CD8+ T cells from blood, obtained before the transplant. The CDR3 region has the DNA TGTGCCACCAGCAGAGATGTATCAGGGTTTAATGAAAAACTGTTTTTT. Protein product: CATSRDVSGFNEKLFF.